This passage covers 27 T cell receptor beta chains from one sample sequenced in a study of CD8 T cells in Susac syndrome. With random hexamers, reverse transcription was performed on roughly 0.5 to 1 ug of RNA. MiXCR, run by TCRdb on the immunoSEQ multiplex PCR reads, gives a single entry per CDR3 protein. This table holds about 150,000 distinct CDR3 sequences, around 95% found once. The sample comprised CD8+ T cells from PBMCs. The receptors were sampled from a human donor with multiple sclerosis.

This clonotype has a single count. The chain uses TRBV9 and TRBJ2-7; TRBD2 aligns across 9 bases. CDR1 is SGDLS, CDR2 YYNGEE, per germline. The CDR3 sequence is 15 residues long. V was pared by 0 bases and J by 3 bases, with 4 bases of the junction left unmatched. The CDR3 bases are TGTGCCAGCAGCGTAGCCGGGACTAGCAGCTACGAGCAGTACTTC. Amino acids: CASSVAGTSSYEQYF.

CDR3 DNA sequence: TGTGCCACAGGGGACAGCCTGGATGAGCAGTTCTTC. This encodes CATGDSLDEQFF. This chain uses TRBV15 with TRBJ2-1; 7 nucleotides match TRBD1. The CDR3 totals 12 residues. V lost 9 bases to trimming and J lost 8 bases; unmatched junction nucleotides: 7. From germline, CDR1 is LNHNV and CDR2 YYDKDF (reference sequence). The full variable domain, its missing parts supplied by reference TRBV15 and TRBJ2-1, is DAMVIQNPRYQVTQFGKPVTLSCSQTLNHNVMYWYQQKSSQAPKLLFHYYDKDFNNEADTPDNFQSRRPNTSFCFLDIRSPGLGDTAMYLCATGDSLDEQFFGPGTRLTVL.

This chain links TRBV30 with TRBJ2-1; the D gene is possibly TRBD1 (6 bases). Germline V gene data show CDR1 as GTSNPN and CDR2 as SVGIG (reference sequence). This CDR3 is 14 amino acids long. V was clipped by 4 bases and J by 7 bases, with 17 bases between them. Here the CDR3 reads CAWKGVVEINEQFF. CDR3 coding DNA: TGTGCCTGGAAGGGGGTTGTAGAGATTAATGAGCAGTTCTTC. Full variable domain (remainder filled in from reference TRBV30 and TRBJ2-1): SQTIHQWPATLVQPVGSPLSLECTVEGTSNPNLYWYRQAAGRGLQLLFYSVGIGQISSEVPQNLSASRPQDRQFILSSKKLLLSDSGFYLCAWKGVVEINEQFFGPGTRLTVL.

This clonotype was seen only once. The chain links TRBV7-9 to TRBJ2-3, with a tentative D call TRBD2 (5 bases). The germline gives CDR1 SEHNR, CDR2 FQNEAQ (reference sequence). The V gene lost 3 bases and the J gene lost 3 bases, with 10 bases spanning the gap. The CDR3 totals 14 residues. The CDR3 sequence is CASSFEGATDTQYF. For the CDR3, the DNA is TGTGCCAGCAGCTTCGAGGGAGCGACAGATACGCAGTATTTT.

V and J are TRBV15 and TRBJ2-7, with a weak D call TRBD1 (8 bases). Trimming took off 4 bases at V and 0 bases at J, with 28 bases between the two ends. The germline gives CDR1 LNHNV, CDR2 YYDKDF (reference sequence). This CDR3 region has 20 residues. CDR3 coding DNA: TGTGCCACCAGCACCCCCCGAGACAGGGGTGGTCTAGCGGACTCCTACGAGCAGTACTTC. Amino acid sequence: CATSTPRDRGGLADSYEQYF.

Only one count was recorded for this clonotype. V is TRBV28 and J is TRBJ2-5; the match to TRBD2 covers 12 bases. The CDR3 totals 15 residues. V lost 7 bases to trimming and J lost 7 bases; unmatched junction nucleotides: 10. The germline V gene has CDR1 MDHEN and CDR2 SYDVKM. In nucleotides, the CDR3 is TGTGCCAGCACCGCGACTAGCGGGGGAACTGGGACCCAGTACTTC. Translating gives CASTATSGGTGTQYF.

The CDR3 bases are TGTGCCAGCAGCTTTAGGAGCTACGAGCAGTACTTC. It codes for CASSFRSYEQYF. This chain connects TRBV13 to TRBJ2-7; D is ambiguous. The ends were cut back, 3 bases at V and 3 bases at J, with 6 bases in the middle. The CDR3 has 12 residues. Germline CDR1 and CDR2: PRHDT and FYEKMQ (reference sequence).

This chain uses TRBV4-3 with TRBJ2-1; either TRBD1 or TRBD2 may supply D (5 bases each). The CDR3 sequence is 17 residues long. CDR1 and CDR2 (germline): LGHNA, YSLEER. The germline V and J ends were trimmed by 0 bases and 0 bases, with 12 bases remaining between them. CDR3 bases: TGCGCCAGCAGCCAAGAATGGGGGTTCGCCTCCTACAATGAGCAGTTCTTC. Its translation: CASSQEWGFASYNEQFF.

In its sample, this clonotype was seen once. V gene TRBV2 combines with J gene TRBJ1-2, with D tentatively TRBD1 (6 bases). Germline CDR1 SNHLY, CDR2 FYNNEI. The CDR3 contains 15 residues. V lost 6 bases, J lost 4 bases, and 18 bases lay in between. CDR3 protein: CASRGGWTDIYGYTF. Written as DNA, the CDR3 is TGTGCCAGCAGGGGGGGGTGGACAGACATCTATGGCTACACCTTC. Full variable domain (rest looked up from reference TRBV2 and TRBJ1-2): EPEVTQTPSHQVTQMGQEVILRCVPISNHLYFYWYRQILGQKVEFLVSFYNNEISEKSEIFDDQFSVERPDGSNFTLKIRSTKLEDSAMYFCASRGGWTDIYGYTFGSGTRLTVV.

The chain has TRBV9 and TRBJ2-4; tentative D call: TRBD2 (6 bases). Germline values: CDR1 SGDLS, CDR2 YYNGEE. V lost 3 bases and J 9 bases, leaving 13 bases between the germline ends. The CDR3 is 13 residues long. In nucleotides, the CDR3 is TGTGCCAGCAGCGATGGCGGGCGGGGCATTCAGTACTTC. Protein sequence: CASSDGGRGIQYF.

The chain joins TRBV5-1 to TRBJ1-1, with D hard to call. The length of the CDR3 is 14 residues. V was clipped by 1 base and J by 5 bases, with 12 bases between them. Germline-derived CDR1 and CDR2 are SGHRS and YFSETQ. The DNA of the CDR3 is TGCGCCAGCAGCTTGTCTCGTCAGACAACTGAAGCTTTCTTT. It encodes CASSLSRQTTEAFF.

This chain uses TRBV30 with TRBJ1-2; D not resolved. The CDR3 spans 13 residues. V gave up 2 bases and J gave up 6 bases, with 13 bases separating them. CDR1 is GTSNPN, CDR2 SVGIG, per germline (reference sequence). The CDR3 DNA is TGTGCCTGGAGTCCCTCCGGGTTAGATGGCTACACCTTC. This translates into CAWSPSGLDGYTF.

This sequence joins TRBV29-1 and TRBJ2-2; 9 positions match TRBD1. J gave up 1 base and V 6 bases, and 9 bases lay outside the gene matches. The length of the CDR3 is 16 residues. CDR1 is SQVTM and CDR2 is ANQGSEA in the germline V gene. The CDR3 DNA is TGCAGCGTGTCACCGGGACAGGGAAAGAACACCGGGGAGCTGTTTTTT. Protein: CSVSPGQGKNTGELFF.

The V and J genes are TRBV5-1 and TRBJ2-5; D might be TRBD1 (6 bases). V was trimmed by 2 bases and J by 2 bases, leaving 16 bases between them. The CDR3 extends over 16 amino acids. CDR1 is SGHRS, CDR2 YFSETQ, per germline. In DNA, the CDR3 is TGCGCCAGCAGCTTCCGGGACAACTCACCTCAAGAGACCCAGTACTTC. Its protein is CASSFRDNSPQETQYF.

The chain links TRBV13 to TRBJ2-7; 9 bases align to TRBD1. Trimming took 5 bases from V and 2 from J; bases not matched to a gene: 7. The CDR3 is 15 amino acids. Germline CDR1 PRHDT, CDR2 FYEKMQ (reference sequence). CDR3 sequence (DNA): TGTGCCAGCAGCCCTCCGGGACAGGGTACCTACGAGCAGTACTTC. It is translated as CASSPPGQGTYEQYF.

The chain recombines TRBV9 with TRBJ2-1; TRBD1 matches 7 bases. The V segment lost 4 bases and the J segment 5 bases; nucleotides outside the gene matches: 6. Germline values: CDR1 SGDLS, CDR2 YYNGEE. CDR3 length: 14 residues. In DNA form, the CDR3 reads TGTGCCAGCAGCATCGGGACAGCCGACAATGAGCAGTTCTTC. Protein sequence: CASSIGTADNEQFF. The full variable domain, in which reference TRBV9 and TRBJ2-1 provide the parts outside the CDR3, is DSGVTQTPKHLITATGQRVTLRCSPRSGDLSVYWYQQSLDQGLQFLIQYYNGEERAKGNILERFSAQQFPDLHSELNLSSLELGDSALYFCASSIGTADNEQFFGPGTRLTVL.

This chain links TRBV27 with TRBJ1-5, with D uncertain. The CDR3 contains 15 residues. V was clipped by 0 bases and J by 0 bases, with 6 bases between them. The germline CDR1 and CDR2 sequences are MNHEY and SMNVEV (reference sequence). In nucleotides, the CDR3 is TGTGCCAGCAGTTTATCAGGTGTTAGCAATCAGCCCCAGCATTTT. It yields the protein CASSLSGVSNQPQHF.

V and J are TRBV6-2 or TRBV6-3 and TRBJ2-1, with D perhaps given as TRBD1 or TRBD2 (5 bases each). Per germline, CDR1 MNHEY and CDR2 SVGEGT. The CDR3 contains 16 residues. Trimming left V 7 bases short and J 0 bases short, with 16 bases between. CDR3 nucleotide sequence: TGTGCCAGCATCCAGAATCCAGGGAGCTCCTACAATGAGCAGTTCTTC. This translates into CASIQNPGSSYNEQFF.

The rearrangement joins TRBV6-2 or TRBV6-3 to TRBJ2-3; 13 bases fit TRBD2. V dropped 6 bases and J dropped 4; count of bases not matched to a gene: 7. CDR3 length: 16 residues. The germline gives CDR1 MNHEY, CDR2 SVGEGT. The CDR3 sequence is CASSLTSGGSADTQYF. The CDR3 DNA is TGTGCCAGCAGCTTGACTAGCGGGGGGTCTGCAGATACGCAGTATTTT.

This CDR3 reads CASSLIRGTEAFF. CDR3 bases: TGTGCCAGCAGTTTAATCAGGGGAACTGAAGCTTTCTTT. This sequence joins TRBV27 and TRBJ1-1; D possibly corresponds to TRBD1 (6 bases). CDR3 length equals 13 residues. CDR1 and CDR2 from the germline V gene are MNHEY and SMNVEV (reference sequence). V was pared by 2 bases and J by 5 bases, with 9 bases between.

The rearrangement links TRBV15 to TRBJ2-1; the match to TRBD2 covers 8 bases. This CDR3 comprises 16 residues. Trimming removed 5 bases from V and 5 bases from J; junction bases left unmatched: 11. CDR1 is LNHNV, CDR2 YYDKDF, per germline (reference sequence). The CDR3 is CATSLQRGPPDNEQFF. The CDR3, as DNA: TGTGCCACCAGCTTGCAGCGGGGGCCTCCGGACAATGAGCAGTTCTTC. The variable domain in full, with the rest retrieved from reference TRBV15 and TRBJ2-1, is DAMVIQNPRYQVTQFGKPVTLSCSQTLNHNVMYWYQQKSSQAPKLLFHYYDKDFNNEADTPDNFQSRRPNTSFCFLDIRSPGLGDTAMYLCATSLQRGPPDNEQFFGPGTRLTVL.

V usage is TRBV30 and J usage is TRBJ2-1; the D gene could be TRBD1 or TRBD2 (5 bases each). This CDR3 is built from 13 residues. The V end was cut by 3 bases, the J end by 3 bases, with 9 bases between. The germline V gene encodes CDR1 GTSNPN and CDR2 SVGIG (reference sequence). In DNA form, the CDR3 reads TGTGCCTGGAGCGTGGGGGACTACAATGAGCAGTTCTTC. It codes for CAWSVGDYNEQFF.

The chain recombines TRBV12-3 or TRBV12-4 with TRBJ2-2; D is unclear. Trimming left V 5 bases short and J 6 bases short, with 10 bases between. The CDR3 loop spans 13 amino acids. Here the CDR3 reads CASSARLPGELFF. The CDR3 coding sequence is TGTGCCAGCAGTGCGAGACTCCCCGGGGAGCTGTTTTTT.

The CDR3 coding sequence is TGTGCCTGGAGTCTAGCGGGAATAGCCAAAAACATTCAGTACTTC. Translating gives CAWSLAGIAKNIQYF. V and J are TRBV30 and TRBJ2-4; 9 nucleotides agree with TRBD2. The CDR3 totals 15 residues. The J segment lost 0 bases and the V segment lost 2 bases, leaving 2 bases of the junction unmatched. Germline loops: CDR1 GTSNPN, CDR2 SVGIG (reference sequence).

This CDR3 is CASSVLGDTQYF. The CDR3 DNA reads as TGTGCCAGCAGCGTCCTAGGGGATACGCAGTATTTT. The V and J genes are TRBV27 and TRBJ2-3; D remains unclear. The CDR3 runs 12 residues. CDR1 and CDR2 from the germline V gene are MNHEY and SMNVEV (reference sequence). The germline V and J ends were trimmed by 6 bases and 6 bases, with 10 bases remaining between them.

The chain is built from TRBV14 and TRBJ2-7, with D perhaps assigned TRBD1 or TRBD2 (5 bases each). V lost 4 bases to trimming and J lost 2 bases, with 12 bases between them. Germline V gene lookup returns CDR1 SGHDN and CDR2 FVKESK. This CDR3 contains 14 residues. CDR3 nucleotides: TGTGCCAGCAGCCCTCGGGACCAAACCTACGAGCAGTACTTC. It translates to CASSPRDQTYEQYF.

The CDR3 region has the DNA TGTGCCAGCAGCCCGCGACAGTACCACAATGAGCAGTTCTTC. It yields the protein CASSPRQYHNEQFF. The chain links TRBV7-8 to TRBJ2-1; tentatively, D is TRBD1 (5 bases). V gave up 5 bases and J gave up 5 bases, with 13 bases separating them. CDR1 and CDR2 from the germline V gene are SGHVS and FQNEAQ. This CDR3 comprises 14 residues.